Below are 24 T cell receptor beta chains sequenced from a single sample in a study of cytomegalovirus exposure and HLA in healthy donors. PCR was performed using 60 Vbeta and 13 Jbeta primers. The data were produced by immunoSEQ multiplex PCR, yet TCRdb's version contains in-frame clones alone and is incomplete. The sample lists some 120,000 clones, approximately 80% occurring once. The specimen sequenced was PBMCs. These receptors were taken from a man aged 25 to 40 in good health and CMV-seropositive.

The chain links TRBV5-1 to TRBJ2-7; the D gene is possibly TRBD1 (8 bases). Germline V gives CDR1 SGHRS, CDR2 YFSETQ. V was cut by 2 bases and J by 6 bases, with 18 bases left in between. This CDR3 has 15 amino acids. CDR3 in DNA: TGCGCCAGCAGCTTAACAAATAACAGGGGGGGCGAGCAGTACTTC. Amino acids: CASSLTNNRGGEQYF.

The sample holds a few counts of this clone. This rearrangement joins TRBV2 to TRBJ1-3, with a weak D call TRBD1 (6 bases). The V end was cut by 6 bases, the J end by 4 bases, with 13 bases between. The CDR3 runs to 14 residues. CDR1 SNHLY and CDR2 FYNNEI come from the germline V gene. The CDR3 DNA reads TGTGCCAGCAGCGCACGACAGGTGGGAAACACCATATATTTT. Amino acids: CASSARQVGNTIYF. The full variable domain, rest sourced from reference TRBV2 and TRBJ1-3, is EPEVTQTPSHQVTQMGQEVILRCVPISNHLYFYWYRQILGQKVEFLVSFYNNEISEKSEIFDDQFSVERPDGSNFTLKIRSTKLEDSAMYFCASSARQVGNTIYFGEGSWLTVV.

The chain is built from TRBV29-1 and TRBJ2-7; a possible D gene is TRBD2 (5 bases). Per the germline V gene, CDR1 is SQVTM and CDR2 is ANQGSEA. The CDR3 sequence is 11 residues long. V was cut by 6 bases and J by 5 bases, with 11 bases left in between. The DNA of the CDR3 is TGCAGCGTCTCTCGAGGGAACGAGCAGTACTTC. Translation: CSVSRGNEQYF.

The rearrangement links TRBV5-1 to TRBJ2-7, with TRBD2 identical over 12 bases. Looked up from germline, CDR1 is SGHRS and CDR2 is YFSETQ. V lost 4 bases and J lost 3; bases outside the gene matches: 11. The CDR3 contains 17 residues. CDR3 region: CASSRGLAGTHYYEQYF. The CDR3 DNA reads TGCGCCAGCAGCCGCGGACTAGCGGGGACGCACTACTACGAGCAGTACTTC.

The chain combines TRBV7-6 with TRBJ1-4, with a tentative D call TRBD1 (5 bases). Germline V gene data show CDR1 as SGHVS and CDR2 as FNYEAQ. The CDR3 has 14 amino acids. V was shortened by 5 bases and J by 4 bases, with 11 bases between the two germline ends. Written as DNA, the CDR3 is TGTGCCAGCAGCCCCGACAGACATAATGAAAAACTGTTTTTT. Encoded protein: CASSPDRHNEKLFF.

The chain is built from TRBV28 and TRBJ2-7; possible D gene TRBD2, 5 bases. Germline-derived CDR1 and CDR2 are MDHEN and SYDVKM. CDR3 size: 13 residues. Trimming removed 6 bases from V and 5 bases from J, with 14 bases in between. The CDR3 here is CASRPSGFDEQYF. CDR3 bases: TGTGCCAGCAGGCCCTCGGGGTTCGACGAGCAGTACTTC.

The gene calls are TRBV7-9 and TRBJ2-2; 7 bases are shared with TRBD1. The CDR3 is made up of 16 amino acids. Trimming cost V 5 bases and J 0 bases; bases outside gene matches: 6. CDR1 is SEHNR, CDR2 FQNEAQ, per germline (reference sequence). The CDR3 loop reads CASSPPDRTNTGELFF. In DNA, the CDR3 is TGTGCCAGCAGCCCCCCGGACAGGACGAACACCGGGGAGCTGTTTTTT.

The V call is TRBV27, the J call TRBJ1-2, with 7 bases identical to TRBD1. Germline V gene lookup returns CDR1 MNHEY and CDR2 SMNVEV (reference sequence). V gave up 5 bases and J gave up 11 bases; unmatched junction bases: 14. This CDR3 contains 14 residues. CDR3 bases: TGTGCCAGCAGTACGGGACAGACCCCTCTAGGATACACCTTC. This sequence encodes CASSTGQTPLGYTF.

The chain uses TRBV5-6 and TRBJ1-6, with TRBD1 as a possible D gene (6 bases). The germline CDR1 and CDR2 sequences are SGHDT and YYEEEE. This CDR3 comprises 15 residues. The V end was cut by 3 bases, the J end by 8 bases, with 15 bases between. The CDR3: CASSWGGQGYSPLHF. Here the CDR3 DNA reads TGTGCCAGCAGCTGGGGGGGGCAGGGATATTCACCCCTCCACTTT. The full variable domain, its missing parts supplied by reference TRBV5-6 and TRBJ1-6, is DAGVTQSPTHLIKTRGQQVTLRCSPKSGHDTVSWYQQALGQGPQFIFQYYEEEERQRGNFPDRFSGHQFPNYSSELNVNALLLGDSALYLCASSWGGQGYSPLHFGNGTRLTVT.

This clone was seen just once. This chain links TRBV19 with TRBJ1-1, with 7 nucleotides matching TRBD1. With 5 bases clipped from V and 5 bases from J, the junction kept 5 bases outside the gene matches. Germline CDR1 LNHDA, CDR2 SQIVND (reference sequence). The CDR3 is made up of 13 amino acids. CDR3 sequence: CASSGRQGTEAFF. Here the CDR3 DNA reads TGTGCCAGTAGTGGCCGACAGGGTACTGAAGCTTTCTTT.

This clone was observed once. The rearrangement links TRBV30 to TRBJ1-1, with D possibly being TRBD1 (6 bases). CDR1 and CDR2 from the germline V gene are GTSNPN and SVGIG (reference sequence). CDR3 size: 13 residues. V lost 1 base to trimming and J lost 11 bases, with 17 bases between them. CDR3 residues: CAWSEYQGFAAFF. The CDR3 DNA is TGTGCCTGGAGTGAATACCAGGGGTTTGCGGCTTTCTTT.

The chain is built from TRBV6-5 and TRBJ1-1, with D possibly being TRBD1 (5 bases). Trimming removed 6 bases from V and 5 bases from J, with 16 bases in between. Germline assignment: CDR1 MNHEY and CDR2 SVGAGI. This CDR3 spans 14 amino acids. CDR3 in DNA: TGTGCCAGCAGCCCCTATTACGGACATACTGAAGCTTTCTTT. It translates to CASSPYYGHTEAFF.

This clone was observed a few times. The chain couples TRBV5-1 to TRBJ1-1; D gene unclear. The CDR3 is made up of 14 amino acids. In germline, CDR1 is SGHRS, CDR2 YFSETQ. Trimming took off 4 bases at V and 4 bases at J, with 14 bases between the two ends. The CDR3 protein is CASSPTNFGTEAFF. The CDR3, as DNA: TGCGCCAGCAGCCCGACAAATTTTGGCACTGAAGCTTTCTTT.

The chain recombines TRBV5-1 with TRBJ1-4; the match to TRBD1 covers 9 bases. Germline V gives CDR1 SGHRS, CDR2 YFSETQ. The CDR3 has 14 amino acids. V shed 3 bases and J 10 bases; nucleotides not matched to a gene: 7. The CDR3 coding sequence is TGCGCCAGCAGCTCGGGGACAGGGAGCCGAAAACTGTTTTTT. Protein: CASSSGTGSRKLFF.

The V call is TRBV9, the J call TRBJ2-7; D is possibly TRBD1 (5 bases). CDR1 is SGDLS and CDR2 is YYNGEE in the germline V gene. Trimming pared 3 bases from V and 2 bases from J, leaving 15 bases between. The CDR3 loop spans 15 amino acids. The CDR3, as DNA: TGTGCCAGCAGCGCTTCGACAGTTACTACCTACGAGCAGTACTTC. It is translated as CASSASTVTTYEQYF.

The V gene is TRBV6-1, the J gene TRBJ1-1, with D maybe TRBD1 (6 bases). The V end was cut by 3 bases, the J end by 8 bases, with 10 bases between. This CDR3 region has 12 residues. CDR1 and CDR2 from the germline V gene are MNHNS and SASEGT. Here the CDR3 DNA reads TGTGCCAGCAGTGAGAGGACAGACGAAGCTTTCTTT. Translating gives CASSERTDEAFF.

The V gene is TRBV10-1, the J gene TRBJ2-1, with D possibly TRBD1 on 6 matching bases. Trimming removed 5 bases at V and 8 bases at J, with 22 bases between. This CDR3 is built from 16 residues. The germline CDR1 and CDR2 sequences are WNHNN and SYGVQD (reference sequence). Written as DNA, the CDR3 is TGCGCCAGCAGTCCAAGGGGGAATACGGAAAAGGATGAGCAGTTCTTC. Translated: CASSPRGNTEKDEQFF.

CDR3 in amino acids: CASRQEINSPLHF. CDR3 nucleotide sequence: TGCGCCAGCAGACAGGAGATTAATTCACCCCTCCACTTT. J is TRBJ1-6 and V is TRBV4-1, with a weak D call TRBD1 (5 bases). Germline V gives CDR1 MGHRA, CDR2 YSYEKL. The CDR3 consists of 13 residues. V was pared by 6 bases and J by 6 bases, with 9 bases between.

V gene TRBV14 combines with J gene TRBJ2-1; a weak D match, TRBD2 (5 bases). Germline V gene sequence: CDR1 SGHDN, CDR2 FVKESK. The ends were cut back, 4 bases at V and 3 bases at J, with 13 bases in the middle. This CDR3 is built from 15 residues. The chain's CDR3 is CASSPAGGRYNEQFF. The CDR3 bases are TGTGCCAGCAGCCCGGCCGGAGGCCGCTACAATGAGCAGTTCTTC.

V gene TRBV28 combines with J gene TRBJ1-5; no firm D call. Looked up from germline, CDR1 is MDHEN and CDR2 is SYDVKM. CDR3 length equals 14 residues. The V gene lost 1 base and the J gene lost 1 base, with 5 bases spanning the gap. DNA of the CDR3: TGTGCCAGCAGTTTATTCCGGAGCAATCAGCCCCAGCATTTT. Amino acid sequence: CASSLFRSNQPQHF.

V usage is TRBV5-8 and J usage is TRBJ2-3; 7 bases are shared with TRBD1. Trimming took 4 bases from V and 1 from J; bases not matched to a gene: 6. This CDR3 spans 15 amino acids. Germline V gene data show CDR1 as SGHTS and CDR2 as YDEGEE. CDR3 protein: CASSIGQVGTDTQYF. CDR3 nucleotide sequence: TGTGCCAGCAGCATCGGACAGGTTGGCACAGATACGCAGTATTTT.

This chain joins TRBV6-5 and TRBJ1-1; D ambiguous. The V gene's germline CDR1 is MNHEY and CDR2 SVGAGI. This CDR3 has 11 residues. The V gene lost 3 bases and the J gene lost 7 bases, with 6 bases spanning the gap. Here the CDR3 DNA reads TGTGCCAGCAGTTATGGAGTTGAAGCTTTCTTT. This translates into CASSYGVEAFF.

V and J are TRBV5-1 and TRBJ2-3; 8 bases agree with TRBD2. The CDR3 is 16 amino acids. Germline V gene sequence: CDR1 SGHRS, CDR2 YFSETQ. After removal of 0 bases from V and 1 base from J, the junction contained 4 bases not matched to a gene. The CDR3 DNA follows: TGCGCCAGCAGCTTGGGGGCTAGCGGGCGCACAGATACGCAGTATTTT. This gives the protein CASSLGASGRTDTQYF.

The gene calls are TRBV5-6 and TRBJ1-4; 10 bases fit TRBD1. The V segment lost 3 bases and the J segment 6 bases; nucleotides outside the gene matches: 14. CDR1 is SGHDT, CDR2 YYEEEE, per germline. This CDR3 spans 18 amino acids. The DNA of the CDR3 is TGTGCCAGCAGCTCTACCGGGACAGGGGTTTACTGGGATGAAAAACTGTTTTTT. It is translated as CASSSTGTGVYWDEKLFF.